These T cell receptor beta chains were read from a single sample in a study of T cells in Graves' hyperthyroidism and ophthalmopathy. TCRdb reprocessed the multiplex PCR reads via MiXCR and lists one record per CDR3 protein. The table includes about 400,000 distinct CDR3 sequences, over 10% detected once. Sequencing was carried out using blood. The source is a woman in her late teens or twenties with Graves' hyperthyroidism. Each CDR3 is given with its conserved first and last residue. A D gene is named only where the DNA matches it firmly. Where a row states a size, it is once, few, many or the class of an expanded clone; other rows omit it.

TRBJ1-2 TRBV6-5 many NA CASSWTALNYGYTF
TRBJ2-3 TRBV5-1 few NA CASSKTEIGTDTQYF
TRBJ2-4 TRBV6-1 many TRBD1 CASSEFTGGGLAKNIQYF
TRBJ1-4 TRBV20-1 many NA CSASTSFNEKLFF
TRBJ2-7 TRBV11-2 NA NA CASSLEAAGRGSYEQYF
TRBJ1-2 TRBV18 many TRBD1 CASSPQGAGTYGYTF
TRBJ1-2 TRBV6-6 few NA CASSYWDGGTANYGYTF
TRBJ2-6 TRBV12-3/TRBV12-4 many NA CASSFRGARTSGANVLTF
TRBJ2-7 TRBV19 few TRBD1 CASSWTGGYDEQYF
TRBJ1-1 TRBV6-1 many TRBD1 CASWGTDMNTEAFF
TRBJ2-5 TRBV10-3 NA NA CAIRAFIEETQYF
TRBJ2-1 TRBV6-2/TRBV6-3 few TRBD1 CASSQDRGPNEQFF
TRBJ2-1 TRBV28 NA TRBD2 CASRRTGTSGYNEQFF
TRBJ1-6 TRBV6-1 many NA CASSEQWDSPLHF
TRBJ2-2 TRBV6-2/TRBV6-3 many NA CASSYSGAATRELFF